The 10 T cell receptor beta chains presented below share a single source sample, sequenced in a study of T cell repertoires in cytomegalovirus infection. Which antigens these TCRs recognize remains unknown. TCRdb re-derived calls from the reads in MiXCR, one entry per CDR3 protein. The profile covers some 800,000 distinct CDR3 sequences, with around 29% appearing a single time and around 14% taken by the ten largest. The material sequenced was cultured CD8+ T cells from PBMCs, taken from culture after CMV antigen stimulation. The receptors were gathered from a human donor in good health (CMV status not recorded). Some clones in this sample may be carry-over from other donors' samples.

The gene calls are TRBV7-9 and TRBJ2-7, with 7 bases matching TRBD2. Losses at the gene ends were 1 base for V and 6 bases for J; bases not matched to a gene: 3. The CDR3 runs 13 residues. Germline V gene data show CDR1 as SEHNR and CDR2 as FQNEAQ (reference sequence). In DNA, the CDR3 is TGTGCCAGCAGCTTAGGAGGGACTACCGAGCAGTACTTC. Translation gives CASSLGGTTEQYF.

As regards this clonotype: One junction end disagrees with the germline gene, perhaps due to a read error. The rearrangement links TRBV12-3 or TRBV12-4 to TRBJ2-7; D unresolved. This CDR3 has 12 amino acids. The CDR3 is CANSFWGYEQYF. DNA for the CDR3: TGTGCCAACAGTTTTTGGGGATACGAGCAGTACTTC.

This clonotype was detected only a few times. The rearrangement joins TRBV27 to TRBJ2-7, with D perhaps TRBD1 or TRBD2 (6 bases each). This CDR3 is 15 amino acids long. Trimming stripped 4 bases from V and 4 bases from J, with 17 bases between. Per germline, CDR1 MNHEY and CDR2 SMNVEV (reference sequence). CDR3: CASSSLGRGVYEQYF. The CDR3 coding sequence is TGTGCCAGCAGTTCGCTAGGTAGGGGGGTTTACGAGCAGTACTTC.

This chain uses TRBV5-1 with TRBJ2-6, with 7 bases aligning to TRBD1. The V gene end was trimmed by 2 bases and the J gene end by 0 bases; junction bases not matched to a gene: 14. This CDR3 contains 20 residues. Germline assignment: CDR1 SGHRS and CDR2 YFSETQ. The CDR3 DNA follows: TGCGCCAGCAGCTTTACTAGACAGGGAAGACCCACCTCTGGGGCCAACGTCCTGACTTTC. Residues: CASSFTRQGRPTSGANVLTF. Variable domain in full (rest from reference TRBV5-1 and TRBJ2-6): KAGVTQTPRYLIKTRGQQVTLSCSPISGHRSVSWYQQTPGQGLQFLFEYFSETQRNKGNFPGRFSGRQFSNSRSEMNVSTLELGDSALYLCASSFTRQGRPTSGANVLTFGAGSRLTVL.

This clonotype was recorded many times. The CDR3 nucleotides read TGTGCCAGTAAGGCTCAGGGAACTTTCTTT. This encodes CASKAQGTFF. The chain combines TRBV7-2 with TRBJ1-1; tentative D call: TRBD1 (5 bases). With 9 bases removed from V and 12 bases from J, the gap between germline ends came to 14 bases. The length of the CDR3 is 10 residues. Germline lookup yields CDR1 SGHTA and CDR2 FQGNSA.

In this sample, this clonotype turned up many times. The chain couples TRBV7-9 to TRBJ2-2, with D possibly being TRBD1 (5 bases). The CDR3 loop spans 20 amino acids. The germline V gene has CDR1 SEHNR and CDR2 FQNEAQ (reference sequence). Trimming cost V 4 bases and J 0 bases, with 24 bases left between them. This CDR3 reads CASSSTPGARESPNTGELFF. The DNA for the CDR3 is TGTGCCAGCAGCTCCACTCCCGGTGCCAGGGAATCCCCGAACACCGGGGAGCTGTTTTTT.

The V and J genes are TRBV29-1 and TRBJ1-1; 8 bases map to TRBD1. Germline lookup yields CDR1 SQVTM and CDR2 ANQGSEA. There are 13 residues in the CDR3. V was clipped by 3 bases and J by 4 bases; unmatched bases: 4. The CDR3 here is CSVERTGTTEAFF. In nucleotides, the CDR3 is TGCAGCGTTGAGAGGACAGGGACCACTGAAGCTTTCTTT.

This chain uses TRBV20-1 with TRBJ2-7; no clear D. The CDR3 totals 11 residues. Trimming left V 6 bases short and J 2 bases short, with 8 bases between. The germline V gene encodes CDR1 DFQATT and CDR2 SNEGSKA (reference sequence). Here the CDR3 DNA reads TGCAGTGCACAGCCTACCTACGAGCAGTACTTC. This translates into CSAQPTYEQYF.

This clonotype showed up just a few times. The chain has TRBV15 and TRBJ2-2; 9 bases fit TRBD2. The CDR3 extends over 17 amino acids. V was clipped by 0 bases and J by 7 bases; unmatched bases: 9. Looked up from germline, CDR1 is LNHNV and CDR2 is YYDKDF (reference sequence). The CDR3 DNA follows: TGTGCCACCAGCAGAGATCTCAGCGGGGGGAAGAACGGGGAGCTGTTTTTT. Its protein is CATSRDLSGGKNGELFF.

The genes are TRBV12-3 or TRBV12-4 and TRBJ2-7; D not certain. The CDR3 runs 11 residues. Trimming removed 5 bases at V and 11 bases at J, with 13 bases between. This CDR3 is CASSLGSFEYF. The CDR3, as DNA: TGTGCCAGCAGTCTGGGGTCTTTTGAGTACTTC.